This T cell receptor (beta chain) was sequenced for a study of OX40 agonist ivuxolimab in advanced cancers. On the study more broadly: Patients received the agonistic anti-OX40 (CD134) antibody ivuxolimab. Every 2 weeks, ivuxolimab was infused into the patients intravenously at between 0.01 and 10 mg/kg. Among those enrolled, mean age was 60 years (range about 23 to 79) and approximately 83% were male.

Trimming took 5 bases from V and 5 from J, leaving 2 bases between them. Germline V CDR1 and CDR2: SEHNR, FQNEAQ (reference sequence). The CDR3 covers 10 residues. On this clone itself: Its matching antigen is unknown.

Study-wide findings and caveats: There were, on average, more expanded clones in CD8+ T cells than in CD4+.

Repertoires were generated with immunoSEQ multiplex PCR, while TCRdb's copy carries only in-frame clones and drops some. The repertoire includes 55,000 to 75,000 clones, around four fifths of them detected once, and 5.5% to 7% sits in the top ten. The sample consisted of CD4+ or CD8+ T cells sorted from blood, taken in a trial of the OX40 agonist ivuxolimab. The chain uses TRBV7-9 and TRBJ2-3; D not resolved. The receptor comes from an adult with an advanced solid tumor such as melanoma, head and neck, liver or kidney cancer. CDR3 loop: CASSGDTQYF. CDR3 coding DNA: TGTGCCAGCAGCGGAGATACGCAGTATTTT. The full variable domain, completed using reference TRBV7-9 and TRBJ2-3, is DTGVSQNPRHKITKRGQNVTFRCDPISEHNRLYWYRQTLGQGPEFLTYFQNEAQLEKSRLLSDRFSAERPKGSFSTLEIQRTEQGDSAMYLCASSGDTQYFGPGTRLTVL.